Following are 9 T cell receptor beta chains from one sample sequenced in a study of PD-1 blockade in classical Hodgkin lymphoma. The repertoire was sequenced with immunoSEQ multiplex PCR; TCRdb's copy has only in-frame clones and lacks some. The sample records more than 45,000 clones, 73% being singletons. Each and every patient relapsed after autologous stem cell transplantation, and patients got differing brentuximab vedotin exposure. The sequencing here drew on peripheral blood mononuclear cells (PBMCs), taken at baseline. These receptors all stem from a human donor with classical Hodgkin lymphoma.

The chain has TRBV9 and TRBJ1-6, with a weak D call TRBD1 (5 bases). Germline CDR1 reads SGDLS; CDR2 reads YYNGEE. Trimming pared 0 bases from V and 0 bases from J, leaving 10 bases between. The CDR3 length is 17 residues. The CDR3 here is CASSVGDSSSYNSPLHF. DNA for the CDR3: TGTGCCAGCAGCGTAGGGGACTCCTCCTCCTATAATTCACCCCTCCACTTT.

The V call is TRBV30, the J call TRBJ2-2; no reliable D call. The CDR3 spans 15 residues. V was cut by 4 bases and J by 7 bases, with 19 bases left in between. Germline V gene lookup returns CDR1 GTSNPN and CDR2 SVGIG (reference sequence). CDR3 DNA sequence: TGTGCCTGGACTTCCTGGGCTCTTCCAAGCGGGGAGCTGTTTTTT. Its protein product is CAWTSWALPSGELFF.

The chain carries TRBV7-8 and TRBJ2-7, with no clear D. Trimming removed 4 bases from V and 2 bases from J, with 12 bases in between. The CDR3 is 14 amino acids. The germline V gene has CDR1 SGHVS and CDR2 FQNEAQ. The CDR3 sequence: CASSSWTEPYEQYF. For the CDR3, the DNA is TGTGCCAGCAGCTCCTGGACCGAACCCTACGAGCAGTACTTC.

The genes are TRBV5-1 and TRBJ2-5, with 8 bases that match TRBD1. This CDR3 contains 15 residues. With V trimmed by 0 bases and J by 5 bases, 6 bases remained unmatched. The germline CDR1 and CDR2 sequences are SGHRS and YFSETQ. The CDR3 sequence is CASSLVAGGIETQYF. CDR3 nucleotides: TGCGCCAGCAGCTTGGTGGCAGGGGGCATCGAGACCCAGTACTTC.

The sample holds many counts of this clone. The chain joins TRBV5-6 to TRBJ1-1; D call uncertain. This CDR3 spans 13 amino acids. Germline V lookup: CDR1 SGHDT, CDR2 YYEEEE. V dropped 0 bases and J dropped 4 bases, with 7 bases sitting between them. The CDR3 loop reads CASSLVRSTEAFF. In nucleotides, the CDR3 is TGTGCCAGCAGCTTGGTGAGGAGCACTGAAGCTTTCTTT. Complete variable domain (other parts from reference TRBV5-6 and TRBJ1-1): DAGVTQSPTHLIKTRGQQVTLRCSPKSGHDTVSWYQQALGQGPQFIFQYYEEEERQRGNFPDRFSGHQFPNYSSELNVNALLLGDSALYLCASSLVRSTEAFFGQGTRLTVV.

The J gene is TRBJ2-5, the V gene TRBV2; D may correspond to TRBD1 or TRBD2 (6 bases each). Trimming took 5 bases from V and 5 from J, leaving 15 bases between them. This CDR3 region has 14 residues. Per germline, CDR1 SNHLY and CDR2 FYNNEI. This chain's CDR3 is CASSTGLGGETQYF. CDR3 sequence (DNA): TGTGCCAGCAGTACAGGGTTGGGAGGCGAGACCCAGTACTTC.

The J gene is TRBJ1-1, the V gene TRBV6-6; no firm D call. Trimming took off 5 bases at V and 1 base at J, with 8 bases between the two ends. Germline V gene sequence: CDR1 MNHNY, CDR2 SVGAGI (reference sequence). This CDR3 comprises 13 residues. CDR3 amino acids: CASSVPGNTEAFF. CDR3 coding DNA: TGTGCCAGCAGTGTACCAGGGAACACTGAAGCTTTCTTT.

The V call is TRBV4-1, the J call TRBJ2-5; possibly TRBD2 for D (6 bases). There are 15 residues in the CDR3. Germline CDR1 reads MGHRA; CDR2 reads YSYEKL. V lost 2 bases to trimming and J lost 4 bases, with 14 bases between them. This CDR3 reads CASSQPRSGGETQYF. CDR3 bases: TGCGCCAGCAGCCAACCCCGTTCCGGGGGAGAGACCCAGTACTTC.

This clone was observed a handful of times. The chain employs TRBV28 and TRBJ2-3; D is undetermined. Trimming took 5 bases from V and 2 from J, leaving 5 bases between them. The germline gives CDR1 MDHEN, CDR2 SYDVKM. This CDR3 has 12 amino acids. In nucleotides, the CDR3 is TGTGCCAGCAGTACCTTCACAGATACGCAGTATTTT. Its translation: CASSTFTDTQYF.